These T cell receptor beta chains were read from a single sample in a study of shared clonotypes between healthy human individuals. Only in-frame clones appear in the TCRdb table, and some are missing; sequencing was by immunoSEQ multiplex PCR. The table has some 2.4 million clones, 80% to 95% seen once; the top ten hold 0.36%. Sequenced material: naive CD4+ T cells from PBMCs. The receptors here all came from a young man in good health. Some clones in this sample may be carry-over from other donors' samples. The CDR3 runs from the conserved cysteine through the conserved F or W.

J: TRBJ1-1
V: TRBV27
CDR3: CASRKRGTANTEAFF

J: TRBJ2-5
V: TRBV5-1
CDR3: CASSLNRQGQETQYF

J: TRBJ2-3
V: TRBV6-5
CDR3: CASSYRSGHTDTQYF

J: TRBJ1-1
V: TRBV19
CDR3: CASSIGQGVVGTEAFF

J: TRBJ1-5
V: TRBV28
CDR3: CASSLGDRYNQPQHF

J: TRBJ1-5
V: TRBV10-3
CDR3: CAISESNQPQHF

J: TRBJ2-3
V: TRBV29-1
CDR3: CSAIFDSGTDTQYF

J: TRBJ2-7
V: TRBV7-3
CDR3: CASRREARAYEQYF

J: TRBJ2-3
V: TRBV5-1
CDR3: CASSLGGGARPDTQYF

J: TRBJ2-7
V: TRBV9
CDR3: CASSVGIGSYEQYF

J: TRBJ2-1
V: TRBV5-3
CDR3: CARRPGTSGDNEQFF

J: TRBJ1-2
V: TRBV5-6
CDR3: CASSLGQNYGYTF

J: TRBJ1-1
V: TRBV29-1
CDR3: CSVEGDRVGTEAFF

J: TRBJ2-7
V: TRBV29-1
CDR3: CSVGTVFSYEQYF

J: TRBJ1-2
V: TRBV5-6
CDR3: CASSLGYVYTF

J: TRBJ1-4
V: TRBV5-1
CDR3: CASSLGRNEKLFF

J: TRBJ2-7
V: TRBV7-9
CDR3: CASSWAGAYEQYF

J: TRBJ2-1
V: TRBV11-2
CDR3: CASSSSGEYNEQFF

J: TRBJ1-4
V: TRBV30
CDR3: CAWNIPGGNEKLFF

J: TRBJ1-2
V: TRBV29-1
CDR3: CSVGGRRNYGYTF

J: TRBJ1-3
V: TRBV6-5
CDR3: CASSPDRGVDTIYF

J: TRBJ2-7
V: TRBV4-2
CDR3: CASSQDPRQGRSYEQYF

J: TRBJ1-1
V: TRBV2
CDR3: CASSEEPGTEAFF

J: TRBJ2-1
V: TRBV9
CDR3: CASSPQLSLSYNEQFF

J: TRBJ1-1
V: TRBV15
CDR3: CATNSGGWSGAFF

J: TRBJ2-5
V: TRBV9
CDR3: CASSVQEETQYF

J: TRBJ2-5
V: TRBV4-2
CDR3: CASSQVGQQQETQYF

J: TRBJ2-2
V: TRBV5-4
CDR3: CASSPTRTGATGELFF

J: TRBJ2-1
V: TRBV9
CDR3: CASSGSPEGPTFRSYNEQFF

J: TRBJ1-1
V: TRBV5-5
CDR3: CASSLGWGIGEAFF

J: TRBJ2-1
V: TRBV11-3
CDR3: CASSLGTSDNEQFF

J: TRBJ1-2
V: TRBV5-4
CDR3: CASSPGQGYYGYTF

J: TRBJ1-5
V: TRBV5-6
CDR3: CASSLGHQPQHF

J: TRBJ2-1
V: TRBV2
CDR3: CASSARSPADEQFF

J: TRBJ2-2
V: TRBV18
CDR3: CASSPRIAANTGELFF

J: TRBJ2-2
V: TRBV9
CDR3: CASSVVQNTGELFF

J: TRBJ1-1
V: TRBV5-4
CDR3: CASSFDRADTEAFF

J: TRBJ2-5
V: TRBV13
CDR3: CASSLHPARTRSRQETQYF

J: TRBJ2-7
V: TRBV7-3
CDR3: CASSSRLAASSYEQYF

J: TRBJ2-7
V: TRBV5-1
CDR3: CASSLGGGTYEQYF

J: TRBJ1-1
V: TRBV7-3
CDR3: CASSLGPGANTEAFF

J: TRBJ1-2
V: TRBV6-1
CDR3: CASSEARFPRNYGYTF

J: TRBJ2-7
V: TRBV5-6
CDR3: CASSFGHYEQYF

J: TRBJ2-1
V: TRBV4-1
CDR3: CASSQYPAGAGEQFF

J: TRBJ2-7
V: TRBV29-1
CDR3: CSVVGPKAGYEQYF

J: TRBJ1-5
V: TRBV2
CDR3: CASQSSQVGGAGGNQPQHF

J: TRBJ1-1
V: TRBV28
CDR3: CASSRDGTEAFF

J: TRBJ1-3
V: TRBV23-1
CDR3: CASSPGTGLSGNTIYF

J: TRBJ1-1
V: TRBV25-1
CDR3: CASSDRRGYNTEAFF

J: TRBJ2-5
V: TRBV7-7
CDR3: CATADSSWGTQYF

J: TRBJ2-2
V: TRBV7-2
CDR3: CASSLGTLSLTGELFF

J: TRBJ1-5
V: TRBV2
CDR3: CASRYDGTGTQPQHF

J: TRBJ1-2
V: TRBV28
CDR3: CASSTTGVAGGYTF

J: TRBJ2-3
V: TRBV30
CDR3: CAWDAGTDTQYF

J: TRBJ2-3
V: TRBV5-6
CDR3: CASSFRSTSGGSGDTQYF

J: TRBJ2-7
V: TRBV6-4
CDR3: CASSGRLEREVSYEQYF

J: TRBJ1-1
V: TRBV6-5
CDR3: CASIPPRGTEAFF

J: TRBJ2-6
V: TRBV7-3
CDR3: CATAPSGANVLTF

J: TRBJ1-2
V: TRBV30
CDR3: CAWTPGQRYGYTF